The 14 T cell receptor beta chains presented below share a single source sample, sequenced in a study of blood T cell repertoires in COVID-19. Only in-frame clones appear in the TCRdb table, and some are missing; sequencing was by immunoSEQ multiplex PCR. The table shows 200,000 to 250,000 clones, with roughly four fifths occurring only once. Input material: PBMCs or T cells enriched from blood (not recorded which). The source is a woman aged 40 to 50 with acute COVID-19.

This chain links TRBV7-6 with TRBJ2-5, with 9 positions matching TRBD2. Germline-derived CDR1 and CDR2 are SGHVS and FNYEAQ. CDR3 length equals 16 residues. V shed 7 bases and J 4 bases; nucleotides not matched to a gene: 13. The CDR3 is CASTSGANNPRETQYF. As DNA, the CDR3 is TGTGCCAGCACTAGCGGGGCTAATAATCCAAGAGAGACCCAGTACTTC.

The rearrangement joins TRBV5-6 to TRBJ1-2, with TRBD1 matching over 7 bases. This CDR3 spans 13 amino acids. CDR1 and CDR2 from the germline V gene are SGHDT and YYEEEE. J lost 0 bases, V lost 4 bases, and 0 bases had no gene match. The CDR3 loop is CASSGTANYGYTF. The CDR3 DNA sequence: TGTGCCAGCAGCGGGACAGCTAACTATGGCTACACCTTC.

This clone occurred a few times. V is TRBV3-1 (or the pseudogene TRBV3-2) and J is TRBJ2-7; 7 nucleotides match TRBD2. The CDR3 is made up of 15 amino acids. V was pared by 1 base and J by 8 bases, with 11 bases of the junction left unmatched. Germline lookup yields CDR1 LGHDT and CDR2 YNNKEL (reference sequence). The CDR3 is CASSQVASGPRKQYF. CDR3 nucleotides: TGTGCCAGCAGCCAAGTGGCTAGCGGCCCCAGAAAGCAGTACTTC.

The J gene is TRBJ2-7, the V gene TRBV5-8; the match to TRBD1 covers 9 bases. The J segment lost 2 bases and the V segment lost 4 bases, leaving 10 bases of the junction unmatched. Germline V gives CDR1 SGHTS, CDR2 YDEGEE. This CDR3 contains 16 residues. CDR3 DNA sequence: TGTGCCAGCAGCACCCTCCCGGGACAGGGAACCTACGAGCAGTACTTC. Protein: CASSTLPGQGTYEQYF.

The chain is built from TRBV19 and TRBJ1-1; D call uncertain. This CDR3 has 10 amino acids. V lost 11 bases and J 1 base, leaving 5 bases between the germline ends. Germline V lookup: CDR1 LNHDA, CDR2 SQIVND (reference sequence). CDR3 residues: CAAGNTEAFF. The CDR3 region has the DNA TGTGCCGCGGGGAACACTGAAGCTTTCTTT.

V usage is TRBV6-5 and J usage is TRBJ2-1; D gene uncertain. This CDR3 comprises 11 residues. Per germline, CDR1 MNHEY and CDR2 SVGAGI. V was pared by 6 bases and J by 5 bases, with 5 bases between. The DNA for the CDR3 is TGTGCCAGCAGGGGCCACAATGAGCAGTTCTTC. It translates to CASRGHNEQFF.

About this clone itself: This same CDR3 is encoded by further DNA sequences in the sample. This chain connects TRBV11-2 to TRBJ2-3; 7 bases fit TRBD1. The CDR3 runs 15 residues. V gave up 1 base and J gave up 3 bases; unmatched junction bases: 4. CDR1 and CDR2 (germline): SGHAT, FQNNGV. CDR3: CASSLGQGRTDTQYF. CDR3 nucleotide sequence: TGTGCCAGCAGCTTAGGACAGGGCAGGACAGATACGCAGTATTTT. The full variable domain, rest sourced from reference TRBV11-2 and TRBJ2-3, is EAGVAQSPRYKIIEKRQSVAFWCNPISGHATLYWYQQILGQGPKLLIQFQNNGVVDDSQLPKDRFSAERLKGVDSTLKIQPAKLEDSAVYLCASSLGQGRTDTQYFGPGTRLTVL.

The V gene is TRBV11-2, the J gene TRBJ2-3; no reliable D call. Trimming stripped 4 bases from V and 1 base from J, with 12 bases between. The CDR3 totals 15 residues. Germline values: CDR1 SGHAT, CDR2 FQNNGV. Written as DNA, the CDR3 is TGTGCCAGCAGCTCGCCCCGCGGAGGCACAGATACGCAGTATTTT. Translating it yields CASSSPRGGTDTQYF.

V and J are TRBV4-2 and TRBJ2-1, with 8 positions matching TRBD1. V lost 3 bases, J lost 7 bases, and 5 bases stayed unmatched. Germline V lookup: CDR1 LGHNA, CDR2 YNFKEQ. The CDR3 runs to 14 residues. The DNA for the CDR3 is TGTGCCAGCAGCCACTACAGGGGGATGAATGAGCAGTTCTTC. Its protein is CASSHYRGMNEQFF.

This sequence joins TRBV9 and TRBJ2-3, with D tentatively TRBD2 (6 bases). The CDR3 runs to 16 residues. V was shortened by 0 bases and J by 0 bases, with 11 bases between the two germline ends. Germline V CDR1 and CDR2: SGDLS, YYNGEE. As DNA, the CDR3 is TGTGCCAGCAGCGTAGATGGAGGGACTAGCACAGATACGCAGTATTTT. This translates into CASSVDGGTSTDTQYF.

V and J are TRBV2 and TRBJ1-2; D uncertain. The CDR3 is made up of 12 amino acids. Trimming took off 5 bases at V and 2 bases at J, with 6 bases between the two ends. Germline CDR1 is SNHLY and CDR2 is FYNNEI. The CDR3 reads CASSRENYGYTF. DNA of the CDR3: TGTGCCAGCAGTAGGGAGAACTATGGCTACACCTTC.

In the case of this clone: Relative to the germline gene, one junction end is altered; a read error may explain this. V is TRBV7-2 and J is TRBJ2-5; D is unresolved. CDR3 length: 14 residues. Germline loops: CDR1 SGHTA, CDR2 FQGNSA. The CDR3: CASSTSPQQGTQYF. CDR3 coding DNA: TGTGCCAGCAGCACCAGCCCACAGCAAGGGACCCAGTACTTC.

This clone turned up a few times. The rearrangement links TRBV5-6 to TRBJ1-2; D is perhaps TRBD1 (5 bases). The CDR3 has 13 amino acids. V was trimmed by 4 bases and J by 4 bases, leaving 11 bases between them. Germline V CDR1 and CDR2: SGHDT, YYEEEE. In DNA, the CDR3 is TGTGCCAGCAGCATGGCAGGGTTCTATGGCTACACCTTC. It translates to CASSMAGFYGYTF.

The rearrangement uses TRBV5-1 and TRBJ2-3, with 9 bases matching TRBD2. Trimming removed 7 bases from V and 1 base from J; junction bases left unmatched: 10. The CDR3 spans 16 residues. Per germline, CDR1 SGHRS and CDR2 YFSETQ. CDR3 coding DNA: TGCGCCAGCGGGGACGCCAGCGGGAGGCGCACAGATACGCAGTATTTT. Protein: CASGDASGRRTDTQYF.